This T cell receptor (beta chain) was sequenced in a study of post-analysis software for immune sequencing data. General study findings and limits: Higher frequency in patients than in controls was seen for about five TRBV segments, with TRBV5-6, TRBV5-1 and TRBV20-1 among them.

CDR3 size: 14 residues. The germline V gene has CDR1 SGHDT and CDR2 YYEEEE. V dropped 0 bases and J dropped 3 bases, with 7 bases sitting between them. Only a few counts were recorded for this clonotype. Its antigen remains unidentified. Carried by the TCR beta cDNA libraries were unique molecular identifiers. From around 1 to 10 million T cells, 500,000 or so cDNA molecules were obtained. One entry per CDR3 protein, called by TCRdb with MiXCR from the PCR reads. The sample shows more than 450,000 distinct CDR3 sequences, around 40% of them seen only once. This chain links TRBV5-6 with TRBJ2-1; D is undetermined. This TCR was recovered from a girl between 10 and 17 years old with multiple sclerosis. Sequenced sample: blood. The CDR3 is CASSLGGYYNEQFF. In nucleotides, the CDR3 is TGTGCCAGCAGCTTGGGTGGGTACTACAATGAGCAGTTCTTC.